What follows are 2 T cell receptor beta chains derived from one specimen sequenced in a study of cytomegalovirus exposure and HLA in healthy donors. PCR employed 60 Vbeta and 13 Jbeta primers. Sequencing used immunoSEQ multiplex PCR; TCRdb keeps in-frame clones, though not all of them. Found here are over 100,000 clones, 81% of them singletons; the top ten hold roughly 2%. Sequenced material: PBMCs. All receptors derive from a woman between 25 and 40 years old in good health and CMV-seronegative.

This chain links TRBV6-1 with TRBJ1-2, with TRBD1 identical over 9 bases. With 6 bases clipped from V and 6 bases from J, the junction kept 11 bases outside the gene matches. Germline CDR1 is MNHNS and CDR2 is SASEGT. The CDR3 is made up of 15 amino acids. The DNA for the CDR3 is TGTGCCAGCAGAGGGACAGGGAGGGGACCCCATGGCTACACCTTC. Encoded protein: CASRGTGRGPHGYTF.

This clone was seen a handful of times. The V call is TRBV5-5, the J call TRBJ2-3, with TRBD2 identical over 10 bases. V was clipped by 4 bases and J by 6 bases; unmatched bases: 14. The germline CDR1 and CDR2 sequences are SGHKS and YYEKEE (reference sequence). The CDR3 consists of 17 residues. The CDR3 nucleotides read TGTGCCAGCAGCACGACCTTCACTAGCGGGACTGTGGATACGCAGTATTTT. This sequence encodes CASSTTFTSGTVDTQYF.